This entry is about one T cell receptor (beta chain). This clone was seen only a few times. Its recognized antigen is unknown. No base-level quality is on record; no much larger clone is a single base apart. Samples from volunteer blood donors who had recovered from COVID-19 were contributed by a second Seattle source. Each collaborating institution followed its own protocols to collect whole blood in K2EDTA tubes. Collaborator samples were shipped for TCRbeta analysis as frozen whole blood, isolated PBMCs, or DNA extracted from either sample type. TCRbeta CDR3 regions were amplified from genomic DNA using the immunoSEQ Assay, a bias-controlled multiplex PCR. In the source study's methods: Within the assay, amplification of reference gene primers was used to estimate how many nucleated cells each sample contained. Sequence reads were collapsed and filtered to measure the absolute abundance of every unique TCRbeta CDR3 rearrangement. For each sample, productive Simpson clonality was calculated as the square root of Simpson's diversity index over productive rearrangements. Held by TCRdb, this immuneACCESS table contains in-frame sequences only and omits some clones. Under half of the omission traces to an unresolved V gene where checked; the cause of the rest is unknown. Clone size and the V and J calls come from that table; the DNA yielded D and trimming. A total of approximately 160,000 clones appear in this sample, around 82% of them only once. The ten largest clones take up about 1.2% of the sample.

The data derive from a study of blood T cell repertoires in COVID-19 (dated by TCRdb to 2018 to 2021). Context from the whole study: Samples covering the acute and convalescent phases of COVID-19 were provided by collaborators in the United States, Italy and Spain. The prospective study material was composed of cDNA or gDNA derived from T cells, B-cell-depleted T cells, or PBMCs. Subjects who had been exposed to COVID-19, were actively infected with it, or had recovered from it provided the deeply sampled blood TCRbeta repertoires that made up the dataset. A freely available public database, intended as a resource for researchers studying the immune response to SARS-CoV-2, is where the repertoires were released. Samples came from the ongoing ImmuneRACE study (first 160 participants) plus 1,254 subjects from 6 global collaborators. The sample metadata nearly always contained a de-identified subject ID, COVID-19 status, age in years and sex. Where HLA class I and class II types were available, the types were taken from metadata supplied by the sample provider, not from assay-based typing.

Including the terminal cysteine and phenylalanine, the CDR3 comprises 15 residues. CDR3 DNA is the only sequence kept; it has 45 bases, read in frame from the first base. Clipping removes 3 bases from V and 2 bases from J, with 5 as the unmatched junction base count. The CDR1 and CDR2 encoded by the germline V gene are SGHTA and FQGNSA. The research as a whole found: The amount of clinical and demographic metadata varied by source and participant and was provided uncurated.

Sequenced sample: peripheral blood. The clonotype comes from a man aged 60 to 75 who had recovered from COVID-19. The chain is made from TRBV7-2 and TRBJ2-7; 9 central nucleotides agree with TRBD1. For the CDR3, the sequence is CASSFGQGRTYEQYF. The DNA is TGTGCCAGCAGCTTCGGACAGGGGCGTACCTACGAGCAGTACTTC.